The 5 T cell receptor beta chains listed next were all sequenced from one sample in a study of blood T cell repertoires in COVID-19. The repertoire was sequenced with immunoSEQ multiplex PCR; TCRdb's copy has only in-frame clones and lacks some. Of about 53,000 clones listed, around nine tenths were seen once; the top ten hold 3.5% to 4.5%. Sequencing used peripheral blood. The receptors shown here come from a man aged 50 to 59 with acute or convalescent COVID-19.

The chain couples TRBV6-5 to TRBJ2-7; the match to TRBD1 covers 9 bases. CDR3 length: 14 residues. In germline, CDR1 is MNHEY, CDR2 SVGAGI. V gave up 6 bases and J gave up 6 bases; unmatched junction bases: 9. CDR3 in DNA: TGTGCCAGCAGCGGACAGGGGCGGCGGGGCGAGCAGTACTTC. Translating gives CASSGQGRRGEQYF.

The chain carries TRBV19 and TRBJ2-5; D unclear. The V gene's germline CDR1 is LNHDA and CDR2 SQIVND (reference sequence). The CDR3 has 13 amino acids. Trimming removed 4 bases at V and 4 bases at J, with 10 bases between. The DNA for the CDR3 is TGTGCCAGTAGTAAGAATATCGGAGAGACCCAGTACTTC. Translated, it gives CASSKNIGETQYF.

J is TRBJ2-3 and V is TRBV18, with D possibly matching TRBD2 (5 bases). Between the trimmed V and J ends, which lost 4 bases and 4 bases, there was a span of 12 bases. This CDR3 region has 14 residues. Germline V gene data show CDR1 as KGHSH and CDR2 as LQKENI. The CDR3 protein is CASSRERRADTQYF. The DNA of the CDR3 is TGTGCCAGCTCACGGGAAAGGCGGGCAGATACGCAGTATTTT.

The chain carries TRBV19 and TRBJ2-3; possible D gene TRBD2, 5 bases. Between the trimmed V and J ends, which lost 0 bases and 5 bases, there was a span of 27 bases. Germline values: CDR1 LNHDA, CDR2 SQIVND (reference sequence). This CDR3 contains 20 residues. CDR3 sequence: CASSIETSLRRPGSGDTQYF. The DNA for the CDR3 is TGTGCCAGTAGTATAGAGACGAGTTTGAGGCGGCCGGGGTCTGGAGATACGCAGTATTTT.

This clone was counted a few times. This chain uses TRBV9 with TRBJ2-2, with TRBD1 as a possible D gene (6 bases). Between the trimmed V and J ends, which lost 0 bases and 7 bases, there was a span of 16 bases. The CDR3 is 16 residues long. Germline CDR1 reads SGDLS; CDR2 reads YYNGEE. CDR3 nucleotide sequence: TGTGCCAGCAGCGTAGTGGGGAATAGGGGGATCGGGGAGCTGTTTTTT. Its translation: CASSVVGNRGIGELFF.